Below are 12 T cell receptor beta chains sequenced from a single sample in a study of technical replicates of blood from a handful of donors. Produced via immunoSEQ multiplex PCR; TCRdb's table is partial and in-frame only. The data show tens of thousands of clones, with just under 95% seen just once and 0.34% held by the top ten. Sequencing was carried out using T cells isolated from PBMCs. The receptors shown here come from a human donor in good health.

This rearrangement joins TRBV7-8 to TRBJ2-7; D is possibly TRBD2 (5 bases). Germline CDR1 reads SGHVS; CDR2 reads FQNEAQ. V gave up 5 bases and J gave up 3 bases, with 8 bases separating them. This CDR3 has 12 amino acids. CDR3 DNA: TGTGCCAGCAGCAAAGGAGGCTACGAGCAGTACTTC. Translation: CASSKGGYEQYF.

The chain combines TRBV7-9 with TRBJ1-2, with a tentative D call TRBD1 (5 bases). Per germline, CDR1 SEHNR and CDR2 FQNEAQ (reference sequence). V lost 8 bases and J 2 bases, leaving 12 bases between the germline ends. The CDR3 loop spans 13 amino acids. In nucleotides, the CDR3 is TGTGCCAGCGAGGCGGGGGGGAACTATGGCTACACCTTC. Translation: CASEAGGNYGYTF.

Only one count was recorded for this clone. The rearrangement uses TRBV19 and TRBJ2-7; 7 bases align to TRBD1. This CDR3 contains 15 residues. With 5 bases clipped from V and 3 bases from J, the junction kept 10 bases outside the gene matches. The germline V gene encodes CDR1 LNHDA and CDR2 SQIVND (reference sequence). The CDR3 coding sequence is TGTGCCAGTAGTGCAGCTTCCGGGACAGTCTACGAGCAGTACTTC. Translation: CASSAASGTVYEQYF.

The rearrangement links TRBV5-1 to TRBJ1-5; no reliable D call. Trimming took off 0 bases at V and 7 bases at J, with 8 bases between the two ends. Germline V gene data show CDR1 as SGHRS and CDR2 as YFSETQ. This CDR3 has 13 amino acids. In DNA, the CDR3 is TGCGCCAGCAGCTTGGATTGGAGACAGCCCCAGCATTTT. This encodes CASSLDWRQPQHF.

Of note for this clone: Other DNA sequences in this sample translate to the same CDR3. The chain combines TRBV9 with TRBJ2-1; 8 bases map to TRBD2. The V and J ends lost 0 bases and 2 bases, in that order; junction bases with no gene match: 4. Germline loops: CDR1 SGDLS, CDR2 YYNGEE. This CDR3 has 16 amino acids. CDR3 loop: CASSVGAGGPYNEQFF. CDR3 nucleotides: TGTGCCAGCAGCGTAGGGGCGGGAGGTCCCTACAATGAGCAGTTCTTC.

The chain has TRBV10-3 and TRBJ2-7; 7 bases align to TRBD1. The CDR3 spans 14 residues. Germline V gene lookup returns CDR1 ENHRY and CDR2 SYGVKD. V dropped 7 bases and J dropped 2; count of bases not matched to a gene: 8. This CDR3 is CAINYRGITYEQYF. The CDR3 nucleotides read TGTGCCATCAACTACAGGGGTATAACCTACGAGCAGTACTTC.

This chain uses TRBV13 with TRBJ2-7; TRBD2 aligns across 9 bases. In germline, CDR1 is PRHDT, CDR2 FYEKMQ (reference sequence). The V segment lost 5 bases and the J segment 0 bases; nucleotides outside the gene matches: 23. This CDR3 has 21 amino acids. CDR3 residues: CASSQLPRLADYQESSYEQYF. In nucleotides, the CDR3 is TGTGCCAGCAGCCAATTACCAAGACTAGCGGACTATCAAGAGAGCTCCTACGAGCAGTACTTC.

The chain employs TRBV28 and TRBJ2-1; TRBD2 is a possible D gene (6 bases). The CDR3 has 16 amino acids. Trimming shortened V by 5 bases and J by 4 bases, and 18 bases separated the two germline ends. Per germline, CDR1 MDHEN and CDR2 SYDVKM. This CDR3 is CASSTPGGPAYNEQFF. The CDR3 region has the DNA TGTGCCAGCAGTACCCCCGGGGGACCGGCGTACAATGAGCAGTTCTTC.

The chain carries TRBV6-5 and TRBJ1-6, with 8 bases fitting TRBD1. The germline CDR1 and CDR2 sequences are MNHEY and SVGAGI. With V trimmed by 10 bases and J by 5 bases, 7 bases remained unmatched. This CDR3 contains 14 residues. Written as DNA, the CDR3 is TGTGCCACCTCGGACAGGGCAAATAATTCACCCCTCCACTTT. Protein: CATSDRANNSPLHF.

The chain employs TRBV15 and TRBJ2-5; TRBD1 is a possible D gene (6 bases). The germline V gene encodes CDR1 LNHNV and CDR2 YYDKDF (reference sequence). The V end was cut by 5 bases, the J end by 4 bases, with 14 bases between. CDR3 length: 14 residues. CDR3 DNA sequence: TGTGCCACCAGCTCTATGACCAGGGGAGAGACCCAGTACTTC. As protein: CATSSMTRGETQYF.

The chain recombines TRBV28 with TRBJ2-1; 10 nucleotides line up with TRBD2. J lost 8 bases, V lost 4 bases, and 11 bases had no gene match. Germline CDR1 reads MDHEN; CDR2 reads SYDVKM. This CDR3 is built from 16 residues. The DNA for the CDR3 is TGTGCCAGCAGTTCAAAACTAGCGGGAATCTTCCATGAGCAGTTCTTC. As protein: CASSSKLAGIFHEQFF.

V is TRBV19 and J is TRBJ2-3; TRBD2 matches at 14 bases. V lost 6 bases, J lost 2 bases, and 10 bases stayed unmatched. Germline V CDR1 and CDR2: LNHDA, SQIVND (reference sequence). This CDR3 spans 18 amino acids. The CDR3: CASSPGLAGGPNTDTQYF. The CDR3 region has the DNA TGTGCCAGTAGCCCCGGACTAGCGGGAGGCCCAAACACAGATACGCAGTATTTT. Drawing the rest from reference TRBV19 and TRBJ2-3, the complete variable domain is DGGITQSPKYLFRKEGQNVTLSCEQNLNHDAMYWYRQDPGQGLRLIYYSQIVNDFQKGDIAEGYSVSREKKESFPLTVTSAQKNPTAFYLCASSPGLAGGPNTDTQYFGPGTRLTVL.